This record covers a single T cell receptor (beta chain). Its antigen is as yet unknown. The V end lost 0 bases, the J end lost 8 bases, and 13 bases lay between the germline ends. The length of the CDR3 is 14 residues. Germline-derived CDR1 and CDR2 are SGDLS and YYNGEE. The data were obtained in a study of beta chain features in type 1 diabetes. Since all of the isolated RNA was reverse transcribed, expressed TCRB transcripts were what got sequenced. The assay was immunoSEQ multiplex PCR, and TCRdb's table has in-frame clones only and misses some. The sample has 500,000 to 650,000 clones, approximately 13% seen once. Study-level points and caveats: Shortening that was moderate but significant affected the TCRB CDR3s of Type 1 diabetes patients in all four CD4+ subsets. Here, the possible influence of HLA type (on TCRB rearrangement) remained unresolved.

The sequence derives from a man aged 25-45 years with type 1 diabetes. The chain is built from TRBV9 and TRBJ2-3; the D is unclear. The sample comprised naive CD4+ T cells from blood. The DNA of the CDR3 is TGTGCCAGCAGCGTAGGGACCGAGATGGGTACGCAGTATTTT. Its protein is CASSVGTEMGTQYF.